This TCR beta chain originates from a study of regulatory T cells in long-lasting Graves disease listed by TCRdb under 2021. For the study in its entirety: To count as having persistent Graves' disease, a patient had to have received antithyroid drug treatment for over 5 years with TSH receptor autoantibodies remaining persistently positive. A total of about 33 samples underwent TCR sequencing, from roughly 13 patients with persistent Graves' disease and 20 or so patients with newly diagnosed Graves' disease. The study was conducted in China and was registered as a clinical trial. This study used TCR sequencing and RNA sequencing of peripheral blood to compare persistent Graves' disease patients against newly diagnosed Graves' disease patients. In the clinical cohort, patients with persistent Graves' disease had used antithyroid drugs for an average of around ten years. Findings and caveats that apply to the study as a whole: Because the primary lesion, thyroid tissue, could not be accessed, the study looked at peripheral blood alone. A larger number of public clonotypes was shared among persistent patients (around 2,700) than among newly diagnosed patients (about 990). As a limitation, the authors acknowledged that the small sample size may reduce accuracy. Lower TCR Shannon entropy and fewer highly expanded clones were observed in persistent Graves' disease patients than in newly diagnosed patients, which suggested clonal expansion. Sequencing and analysis were restricted to the TCR beta chain.

This clonotype was detected only a few times. Its antigen remains undetermined. Per-nucleotide qualities are absent, and no much larger clonotype sits a single base away. Library creation used multiplex PCR. The instrument given in TCRdb is Illumina HiSeq 4000. iRepertoire HTBI primers and Arm-PCR amplification of CDR3 regions were used to construct TCR beta libraries. Before sequencing, the PCR products went through gel purification. The original methods were these. Gene usage analysis of CDR3 amino acid clonotypes used the approximately 62 TRBV and 14 to 15 TRBJ segments found across samples. COPE and FqMerger were used to merge filtered high-quality paired reads into contigs. BLAST was used to align contigs to IMGT TRBV, TRBD and TRBJ reference genes, and CDR3 was defined according to IMGT. Any clonotype with a frequency above 0.1% was classified as a highly expanded clone. Repertoire diversity was measured by Shannon entropy, and V-J evenness by the Gini coefficient. Public clonotypes were defined as clonotypes shared by more than one individual. Using fastp at Q25 and MiXCR, TCRdb reprocessed the public reads and kept productive beta chains. Rows matching on CDR3 protein sequence are summarized as one entry with the most common DNA and genes. The V and J calls reflect TCRdb's pipeline rather than the authors' work. Here the sample has approximately 400,000 distinct CDR3 sequences; roughly 25% occur a single time. The leading ten clones occupy less than 30% of the sample.

Per the publication, the time point label means: persistent/refractory GD, antithyroid drugs over 5 years with positive TRAb. RNA was extracted from PBMCs in TRIzol for both TCR sequencing and RNA sequencing. The diagnosis of Graves' disease was made according to American Thyroid Association guidelines. Patients for the study were recruited at an endocrinology department in Xi'an, China. Each patient gave roughly 8.4 milliliters of peripheral blood, collected in an EDTA anticoagulant tube. Ficoll Paque Plus density gradient separation was used to isolate PBMCs, and no additional T cell sorting was done. An Agilent 2100 Bioanalyzer and agarose gel were used to assess RNA quality, and a NanoDrop 2000 was used to measure RNA concentration. This clonotype was obtained from a woman in her forties with Graves disease. Donor details come from another sample of the same person, matched by shared clones. This sample comprised peripheral blood mononuclear cells (PBMCs), obtained when the disease was refractory, from a patient treated with antithyroid drugs.

This receptor carries the CDR3 CASSPTFSRAGELFF. The DNA sequence follows: TGTGCCAGCAGTCCGACCTTCTCTAGGGCCGGGGAGCTGTTTTTT. The chain is made from TRBV6-5 and TRBJ2-2; the D gene identity is not certain. V is reduced by 5 bases and J by 6 bases, leaving a spacing of 16 bases between them. The germline V gene encodes CDR1 MNHEY and CDR2 SVGAGI. The CDR3, from cysteine to phenylalanine, totals 15 residues. CDR3 DNA only is kept here, 45 bases in frame from base 1.